This T cell receptor beta chain derives from a study of cytomegalovirus exposure and HLA in healthy donors. Study observations and caveats: The study labeled approximately 150 TCR beta chains cytomegalovirus-associated. First-cohort TCR clusters tended to co-occur in the 120 or so validation repertoires, a later analysis found. Reports described diagnosis of cytomegalovirus status by the classifier as highly specific and sensitive.

This clone was seen only a few times. Its matching antigen is unknown. CDR1 MNHEY and CDR2 SMNVEV come from the germline V gene (reference sequence). The V gene lost 7 bases and the J gene lost 0 bases, with 10 bases spanning the gap. The CDR3 has 14 amino acids. Among the approximately 130 subjects of the validation cohort, separate from the roughly 670-subject first cohort, were the donors. Using immunoSEQ multiplex PCR, the repertoire was profiled, and TCRdb retains in-frame clones only, with some absent. This table holds about 120,000 clones, roughly nine tenths found once. This clonotype was sampled from a man aged 18 to 29 in good health and CMV-seropositive. Source material: PBMCs. This sequence joins TRBV27 and TRBJ2-1, with D perhaps TRBD2 (5 bases). The CDR3 here is CASKEGSSYNEQFF. Here the CDR3 DNA reads TGTGCCAGCAAAGAGGGAAGCTCCTACAATGAGCAGTTCTTC.